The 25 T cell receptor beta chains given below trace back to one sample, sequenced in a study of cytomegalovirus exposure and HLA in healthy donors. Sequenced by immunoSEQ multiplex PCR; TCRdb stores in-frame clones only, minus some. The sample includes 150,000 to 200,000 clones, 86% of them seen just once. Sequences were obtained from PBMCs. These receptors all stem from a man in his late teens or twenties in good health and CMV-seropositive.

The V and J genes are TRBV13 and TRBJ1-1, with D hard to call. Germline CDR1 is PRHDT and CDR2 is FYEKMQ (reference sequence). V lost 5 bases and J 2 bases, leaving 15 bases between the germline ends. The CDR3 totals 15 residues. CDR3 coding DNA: TGTGCCAGCAGCCAAAACACGGAGCCCAACACTGAAGCTTTCTTT. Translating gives CASSQNTEPNTEAFF.

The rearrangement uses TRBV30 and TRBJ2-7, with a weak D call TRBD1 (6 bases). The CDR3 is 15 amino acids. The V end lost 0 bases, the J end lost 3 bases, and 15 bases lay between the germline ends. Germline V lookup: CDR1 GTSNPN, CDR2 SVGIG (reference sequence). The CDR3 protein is CAWSVGSTGGYEQYF. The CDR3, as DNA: TGTGCCTGGAGTGTAGGTTCGACAGGCGGCTACGAGCAGTACTTC. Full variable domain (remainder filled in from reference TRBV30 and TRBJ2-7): SQTIHQWPATLVQPVGSPLSLECTVEGTSNPNLYWYRQAAGRGLQLLFYSVGIGQISSEVPQNLSASRPQDRQFILSSKKLLLSDSGFYLCAWSVGSTGGYEQYFGPGTRLTVT.

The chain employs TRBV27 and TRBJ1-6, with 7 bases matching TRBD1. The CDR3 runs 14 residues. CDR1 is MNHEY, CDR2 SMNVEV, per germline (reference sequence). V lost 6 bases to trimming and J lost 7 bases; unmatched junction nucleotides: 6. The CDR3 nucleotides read TGTGCCAGCAGCTTCGGGACAGTAAATTCACCCCTCCACTTT. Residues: CASSFGTVNSPLHF.

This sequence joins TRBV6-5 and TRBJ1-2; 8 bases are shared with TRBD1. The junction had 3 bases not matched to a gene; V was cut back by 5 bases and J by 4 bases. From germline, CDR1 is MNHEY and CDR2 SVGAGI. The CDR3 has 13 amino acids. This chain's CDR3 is CASSQDRAYGYTF. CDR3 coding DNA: TGTGCCAGCAGTCAGGACAGGGCCTATGGCTACACCTTC.

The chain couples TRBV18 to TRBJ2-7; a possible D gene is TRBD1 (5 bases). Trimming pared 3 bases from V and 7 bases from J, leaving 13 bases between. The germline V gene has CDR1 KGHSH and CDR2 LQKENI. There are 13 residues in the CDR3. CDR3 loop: CASSPPRKGEQYF. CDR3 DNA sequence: TGTGCCAGCTCACCCCCCCGGAAGGGGGAGCAGTACTTC.

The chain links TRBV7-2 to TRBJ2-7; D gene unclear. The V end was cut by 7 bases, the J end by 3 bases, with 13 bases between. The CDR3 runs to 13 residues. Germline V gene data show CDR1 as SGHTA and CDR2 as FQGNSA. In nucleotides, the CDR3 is TGTGCCAGCACTCAAGCCTTCCTCTACGAGCAGTACTTC. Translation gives CASTQAFLYEQYF. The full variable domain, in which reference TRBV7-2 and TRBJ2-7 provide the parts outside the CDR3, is GAGVSQSPSNKVTEKGKDVELRCDPISGHTALYWYRQSLGQGLEFLIYFQGNSAPDKSGLPSDRFSAERTGGSVSTLTIQRTQQEDSAVYLCASTQAFLYEQYFGPGTRLTVT.

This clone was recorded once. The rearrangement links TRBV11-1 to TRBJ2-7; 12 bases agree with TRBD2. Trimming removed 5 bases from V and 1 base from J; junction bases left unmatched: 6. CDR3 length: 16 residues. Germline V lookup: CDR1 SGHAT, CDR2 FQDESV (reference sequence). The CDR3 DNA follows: TGTGCCAGCAGCCGCAGACTAGCGGGAGCGTCCTACGAGCAGTACTTC. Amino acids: CASSRRLAGASYEQYF. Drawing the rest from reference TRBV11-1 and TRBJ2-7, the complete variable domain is EAEVAQSPRYKITEKSQAVAFWCDPISGHATLYWYRQILGQGPELLVQFQDESVVDDSQLPKDRFSAERLKGVDSTLKIQPAELGDSAMYLCASSRRLAGASYEQYFGPGTRLTVT.

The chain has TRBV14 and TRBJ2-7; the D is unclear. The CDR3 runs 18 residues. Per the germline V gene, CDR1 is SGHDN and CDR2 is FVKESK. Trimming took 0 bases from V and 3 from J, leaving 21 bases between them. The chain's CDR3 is CASSQEWSRPPFLYEQYF. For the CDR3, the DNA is TGTGCCAGCAGCCAAGAATGGTCCAGGCCACCGTTTCTCTACGAGCAGTACTTC.

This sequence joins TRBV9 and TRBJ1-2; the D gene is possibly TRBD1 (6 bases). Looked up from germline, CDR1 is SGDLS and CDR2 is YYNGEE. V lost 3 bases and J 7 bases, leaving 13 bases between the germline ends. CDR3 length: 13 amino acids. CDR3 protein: CASSEGGGSGYTF. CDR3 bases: TGTGCCAGCAGCGAAGGGGGGGGTTCTGGCTACACCTTC. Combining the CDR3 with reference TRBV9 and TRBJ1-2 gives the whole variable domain DSGVTQTPKHLITATGQRVTLRCSPRSGDLSVYWYQQSLDQGLQFLIQYYNGEERAKGNILERFSAQQFPDLHSELNLSSLELGDSALYFCASSEGGGSGYTFGSGTRLTVV.

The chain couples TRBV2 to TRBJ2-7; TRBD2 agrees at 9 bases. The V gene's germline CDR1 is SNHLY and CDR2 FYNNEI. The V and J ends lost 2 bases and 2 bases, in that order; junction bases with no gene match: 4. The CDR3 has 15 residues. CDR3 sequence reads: CASSERASGTYEQYF. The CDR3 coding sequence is TGTGCCAGCAGTGAAAGGGCTAGCGGGACCTACGAGCAGTACTTC.

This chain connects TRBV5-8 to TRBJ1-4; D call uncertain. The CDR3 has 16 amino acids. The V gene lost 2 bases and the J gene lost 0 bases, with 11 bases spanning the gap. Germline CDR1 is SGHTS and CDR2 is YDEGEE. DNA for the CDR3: TGTGCCAGCAGCTTATGGTCGGGTGCAACTAATGAAAAACTGTTTTTT. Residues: CASSLWSGATNEKLFF. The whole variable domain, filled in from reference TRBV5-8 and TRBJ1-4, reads EAGVTQSPTHLIKTRGQQATLRCSPISGHTSVYWYQQALGLGLQFLLWYDEGEERNRGNFPPRFSGRQFPNYSSELNVNALELEDSALYLCASSLWSGATNEKLFFGSGTQLSVL.

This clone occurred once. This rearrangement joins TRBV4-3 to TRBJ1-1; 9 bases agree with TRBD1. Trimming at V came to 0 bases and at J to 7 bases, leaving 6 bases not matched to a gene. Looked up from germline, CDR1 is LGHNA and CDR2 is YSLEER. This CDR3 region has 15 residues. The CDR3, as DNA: TGCGCCAGCAGCCAAGATGGGGGGACAGGGATTGAAGCTTTCTTT. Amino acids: CASSQDGGTGIEAFF.

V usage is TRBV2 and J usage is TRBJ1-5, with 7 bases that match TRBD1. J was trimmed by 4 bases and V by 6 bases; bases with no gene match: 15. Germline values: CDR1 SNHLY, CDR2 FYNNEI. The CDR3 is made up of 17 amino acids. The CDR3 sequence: CASSEGQRGSPNQPQHF. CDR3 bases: TGTGCCAGCAGCGAGGGACAGAGGGGGAGCCCAAATCAGCCCCAGCATTTT. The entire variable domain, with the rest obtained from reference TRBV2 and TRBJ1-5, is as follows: EPEVTQTPSHQVTQMGQEVILRCVPISNHLYFYWYRQILGQKVEFLVSFYNNEISEKSEIFDDQFSVERPDGSNFTLKIRSTKLEDSAMYFCASSEGQRGSPNQPQHFGDGTRLSIL.

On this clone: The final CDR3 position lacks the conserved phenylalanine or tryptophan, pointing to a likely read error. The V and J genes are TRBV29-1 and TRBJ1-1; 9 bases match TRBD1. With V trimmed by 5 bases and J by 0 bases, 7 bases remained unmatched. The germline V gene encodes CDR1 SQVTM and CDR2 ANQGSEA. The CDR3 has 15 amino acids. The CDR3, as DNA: TGCAGCGTTAGACAGGGGGAGTTTATGAACACTGAAGCTTTCCTT. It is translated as CSVRQGEFMNTEAFL.

The CDR3 DNA sequence: TGTGCCAGCAGTCCCGTTCGGGCGAGGGACACTGAAGCTTTCTTT. Protein product: CASSPVRARDTEAFF. The J gene is TRBJ1-1, the V gene TRBV4-2; D is undetermined. There are 15 residues in the CDR3. V lost 6 bases and J lost 3, with 17 bases in between. Germline V lookup: CDR1 LGHNA, CDR2 YNFKEQ.

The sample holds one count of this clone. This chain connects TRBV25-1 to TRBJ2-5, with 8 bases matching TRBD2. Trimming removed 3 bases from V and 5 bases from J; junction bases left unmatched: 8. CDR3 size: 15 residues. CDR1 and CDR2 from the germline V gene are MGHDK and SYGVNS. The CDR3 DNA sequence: TGTGCCAGCAGTGAGAGCGGGAGAGGGTGGGAGACCCAGTACTTC. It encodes CASSESGRGWETQYF.

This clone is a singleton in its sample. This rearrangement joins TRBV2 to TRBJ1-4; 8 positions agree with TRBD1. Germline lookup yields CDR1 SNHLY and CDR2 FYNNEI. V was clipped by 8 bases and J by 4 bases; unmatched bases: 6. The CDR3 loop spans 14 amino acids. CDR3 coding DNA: TGTGCCAGCTTTCAGGGGGCCTTTAATGAAAAACTGTTTTTT. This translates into CASFQGAFNEKLFF.

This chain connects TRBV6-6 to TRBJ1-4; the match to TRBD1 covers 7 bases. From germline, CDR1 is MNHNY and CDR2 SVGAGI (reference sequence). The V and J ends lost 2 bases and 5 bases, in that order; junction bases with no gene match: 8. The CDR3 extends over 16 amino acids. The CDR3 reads CASSYNPRGRNEKLFF. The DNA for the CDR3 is TGTGCCAGCAGTTACAATCCGAGGGGGCGAAATGAAAAACTGTTTTTT.

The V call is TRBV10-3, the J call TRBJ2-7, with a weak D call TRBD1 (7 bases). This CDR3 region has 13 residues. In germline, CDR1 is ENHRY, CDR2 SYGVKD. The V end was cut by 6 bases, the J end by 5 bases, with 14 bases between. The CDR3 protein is CAISPGGFDEQYF. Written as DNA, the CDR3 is TGTGCCATCAGCCCAGGGGGGTTCGACGAGCAGTACTTC.

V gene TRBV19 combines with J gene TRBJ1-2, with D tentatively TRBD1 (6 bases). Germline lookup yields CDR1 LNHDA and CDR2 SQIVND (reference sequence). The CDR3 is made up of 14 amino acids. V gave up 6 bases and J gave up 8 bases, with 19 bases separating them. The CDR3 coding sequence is TGTGCCAGTAGAAGGGACAACCGGAACGAGGGCTACACCTTC. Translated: CASRRDNRNEGYTF. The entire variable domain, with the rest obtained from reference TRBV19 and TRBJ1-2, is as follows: DGGITQSPKYLFRKEGQNVTLSCEQNLNHDAMYWYRQDPGQGLRLIYYSQIVNDFQKGDIAEGYSVSREKKESFPLTVTSAQKNPTAFYLCASRRDNRNEGYTFGSGTRLTVV.

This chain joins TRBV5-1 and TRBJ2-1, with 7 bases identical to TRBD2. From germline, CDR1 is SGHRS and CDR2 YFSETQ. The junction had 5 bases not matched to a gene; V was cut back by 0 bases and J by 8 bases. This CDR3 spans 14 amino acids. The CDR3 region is CASSLAQRDDEQFF. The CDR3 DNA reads TGCGCCAGCAGCTTGGCCCAGCGGGACGATGAGCAGTTCTTC.

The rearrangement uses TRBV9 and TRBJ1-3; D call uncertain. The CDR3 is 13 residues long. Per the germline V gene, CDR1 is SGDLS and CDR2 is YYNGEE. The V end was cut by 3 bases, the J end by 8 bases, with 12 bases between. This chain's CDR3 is CASSGGDPDTIYF. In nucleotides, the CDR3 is TGTGCCAGCAGCGGGGGAGACCCGGACACCATATATTTT.

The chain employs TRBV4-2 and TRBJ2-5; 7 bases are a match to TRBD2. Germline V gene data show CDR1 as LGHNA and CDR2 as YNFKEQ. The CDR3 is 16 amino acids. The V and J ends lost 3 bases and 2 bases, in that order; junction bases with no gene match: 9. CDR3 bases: TGTGCCAGCAGCCAGCAAGAAGCGGGGTCGCAAGAGACCCAGTACTTC. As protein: CASSQQEAGSQETQYF.

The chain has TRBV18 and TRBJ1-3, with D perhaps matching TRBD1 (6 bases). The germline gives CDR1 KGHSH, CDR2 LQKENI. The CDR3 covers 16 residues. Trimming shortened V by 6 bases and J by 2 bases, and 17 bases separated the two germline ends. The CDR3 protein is CASSPYRVPTGNTIYF. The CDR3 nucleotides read TGTGCCAGCTCCCCTTACAGGGTCCCCACTGGAAACACCATATATTTT. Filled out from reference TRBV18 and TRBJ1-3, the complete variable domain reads NAGVMQNPRHLVRRRGQEARLRCSPMKGHSHVYWYRQLPEEGLKFMVYLQKENIIDESGMPKERFSAEFPKEGPSILRIQQVVRGDSAAYFCASSPYRVPTGNTIYFGEGSWLTVV.

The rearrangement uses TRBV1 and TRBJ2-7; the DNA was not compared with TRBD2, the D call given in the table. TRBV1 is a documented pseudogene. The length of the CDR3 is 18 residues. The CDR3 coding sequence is TGCACCAGCAGCCAAGATAGGGTTGAGGGCTCCGACTCCTACGAGCAGTACTTC. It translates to CTSSQDRVEGSDSYEQYF.